The 31 T cell receptor beta chains presented below share a single source sample, sequenced in a study of radiation and T cells in renal cell carcinoma. Clones were read by immunoSEQ multiplex PCR, and TCRdb kept only the in-frame ones, dropping some. The sample yields roughly 160,000 clones, 88% seen once. The time point: blood 4 weeks post-SBRT, at nephrectomy. The treatment here: 15 Gy SBRT to primary tumor, nephrectomy 4 weeks later. The sample in question was blood, obtained from a patient whose treatment included radiotherapy and nephrectomy. Receptors originate from a woman aged 50 to 60 with renal cell carcinoma.

The chain's CDR3 is CASSPGPSNYGYTF. CDR3 DNA: TGTGCCAGCAGCCCAGGGCCCTCTAACTATGGCTACACCTTC. V is TRBV7-2 and J is TRBJ1-2; D may be TRBD1 (5 bases). This CDR3 comprises 14 residues. The ends were cut back, 5 bases at V and 0 bases at J, with 10 bases in the middle. From germline, CDR1 is SGHTA and CDR2 FQGNSA.

The rearrangement joins TRBV5-6 to TRBJ2-5, with TRBD2 matching 15 bases. V lost 3 bases, J lost 3 bases, and 9 bases stayed unmatched. Germline V gene lookup returns CDR1 SGHDT and CDR2 YYEEEE. This CDR3 has 18 amino acids. This chain's CDR3 is CASSSPGLAGGSKETQYF. The CDR3 DNA reads TGTGCCAGCAGCTCACCGGGACTAGCGGGGGGATCTAAAGAGACCCAGTACTTC.

The rearrangement uses TRBV18 and TRBJ1-5; TRBD1 might be the D (5 bases). The CDR3 runs 14 residues. CDR1 KGHSH and CDR2 LQKENI come from the germline V gene. Trimming stripped 3 bases from V and 3 bases from J, with 9 bases between. The CDR3 spells CASSPQGANQPQHF. The CDR3 nucleotides are TGTGCCAGCTCACCCCAGGGCGCCAATCAGCCCCAGCATTTT. Supplemented by reference TRBV18 and TRBJ1-5, the full variable domain reads NAGVMQNPRHLVRRRGQEARLRCSPMKGHSHVYWYRQLPEEGLKFMVYLQKENIIDESGMPKERFSAEFPKEGPSILRIQQVVRGDSAAYFCASSPQGANQPQHFGDGTRLSIL.

The gene calls are TRBV19 and TRBJ2-2; a possible D gene is TRBD2 (7 bases). CDR1 LNHDA and CDR2 SQIVND come from the germline V gene (reference sequence). The CDR3 consists of 16 residues. Trimming shortened V by 7 bases and J by 1 base, and 16 bases separated the two germline ends. As DNA, the CDR3 is TGTGCCAGTATAATTGGGGGGGCTCTGAACACCGGGGAGCTGTTTTTT. Translating it yields CASIIGGALNTGELFF.

The rearrangement links TRBV11-2 to TRBJ2-2, with unresolved D. Trimming removed 3 bases from V and 5 bases from J, with 10 bases in between. CDR3 size: 14 residues. CDR1 and CDR2 from the germline V gene are SGHAT and FQNNGV. CDR3 loop: CASSLYSQTGELFF. DNA of the CDR3: TGTGCCAGCAGCTTGTACAGTCAAACCGGGGAGCTGTTTTTT.

The chain joins TRBV6-1 to TRBJ2-3; D remains ambiguous. The germline V gene has CDR1 MNHNS and CDR2 SASEGT. V lost 3 bases and J 0 bases, leaving 10 bases between the germline ends. The CDR3 is 15 amino acids. The CDR3 sequence is CASSEMRDSTDTQYF. The CDR3 DNA reads as TGTGCCAGCAGTGAGATGAGAGACAGCACAGATACGCAGTATTTT.

This sequence joins TRBV4-3 and TRBJ1-2; D uncertain. CDR3 size: 13 residues. Germline CDR1 LGHNA, CDR2 YSLEER. The V end was cut by 0 bases, the J end by 3 bases, with 5 bases between. CDR3: CASSQERDYGYTF. The CDR3 region has the DNA TGCGCCAGCAGCCAAGAGCGTGACTATGGCTACACCTTC.

The chain joins TRBV4-2 to TRBJ1-1, with 10 bases that match TRBD1. J was trimmed by 5 bases and V by 3 bases; bases with no gene match: 6. The CDR3 extends over 15 amino acids. The germline V gene encodes CDR1 LGHNA and CDR2 YNFKEQ. The CDR3 loop reads CASSQGQGWNTEAFF. In DNA, the CDR3 is TGTGCCAGCAGCCAGGGACAGGGGTGGAATACTGAAGCTTTCTTT.

A single count supports this clone. J is TRBJ2-6 and V is TRBV7-9, with D perhaps being TRBD1 or TRBD2 (5 bases each). The germline V gene encodes CDR1 SEHNR and CDR2 FQNEAQ (reference sequence). The CDR3 runs 17 residues. The V and J ends lost 3 bases and 0 bases respectively, with 12 bases between them. CDR3 sequence: CASSFPGTGSGANVLTF. The CDR3 DNA reads TGTGCCAGCAGCTTTCCAGGGACCGGCTCTGGGGCCAACGTCCTGACTTTC.

CDR3 bases: TGTGCCAGCAACGCAGGACAGGGTCTTAATTCACCCCTCCACTTT. Its protein product is CASNAGQGLNSPLHF. The genes are TRBV7-9 and TRBJ1-6, with 8 bases fitting TRBD1. This CDR3 contains 15 residues. CDR1 and CDR2 from the germline V gene are SEHNR and FQNEAQ (reference sequence). V was pared by 7 bases and J by 6 bases, with 8 bases of the junction left unmatched.

For this clone: Distinct nucleotide sequences in the sample also encode this CDR3. This chain joins TRBV7-9 and TRBJ1-4; 8 bases map to TRBD1. The CDR3 extends over 14 amino acids. V gave up 4 bases and J gave up 5 bases; unmatched junction bases: 3. The V gene's germline CDR1 is SEHNR and CDR2 FQNEAQ (reference sequence). CDR3 bases: TGTGCCAGCAGCTCGGGACAGGACAATGAAAAACTGTTTTTT. This sequence encodes CASSSGQDNEKLFF.

CDR3 region: CASSVSSGGPDTQYF. The CDR3 region has the DNA TGTGCCAGCAGTGTCAGTAGCGGGGGCCCAGATACGCAGTATTTT. V is TRBV6-1 and J is TRBJ2-3, with 9 bases fitting TRBD2. V lost 4 bases to trimming and J lost 4 bases; unmatched junction nucleotides: 6. The CDR3 is 15 residues long. The germline CDR1 and CDR2 sequences are MNHNS and SASEGT.

This clone was detected once. This rearrangement joins TRBV2 to TRBJ1-1; D is possibly TRBD1 (5 bases). This CDR3 has 14 residues. Trimming stripped 3 bases from V and 5 bases from J, with 13 bases between. CDR1 is SNHLY, CDR2 FYNNEI, per germline. CDR3 coding DNA: TGTGCCAGCAGTGAGGGGCTGAGAGGGACTGAAGCTTTCTTT. It encodes CASSEGLRGTEAFF.

This chain connects TRBV20-1 to TRBJ1-4; D unclear. Germline CDR1 reads DFQATT; CDR2 reads SNEGSKA (reference sequence). Trimming cost V 7 bases and J 5 bases, with 8 bases left between them. The CDR3 covers 11 residues. CDR3 sequence reads: CSGAENEKLFF. The DNA for the CDR3 is TGCAGTGGGGCTGAAAATGAAAAACTGTTTTTT.

The rearrangement links TRBV29-1 to TRBJ2-5; D is unresolved. The end of the DNA aligns better with TRBJ2-7, so the J call may be wrong. Per germline, CDR1 SQVTM and CDR2 ANQGSEA. CDR3 size: 13 residues. The CDR3 here is CSVEDPQVLEQYF. CDR3 nucleotide sequence: TGCAGCGTTGAAGACCCCCAGGTGCTCGAGCAGTACTTC.

The chain uses TRBV2 and TRBJ1-2; D is perhaps TRBD1 (6 bases). The germline V gene encodes CDR1 SNHLY and CDR2 FYNNEI. This CDR3 is built from 15 residues. Between the trimmed V and J ends, which lost 11 bases and 6 bases, there was a span of 25 bases. The CDR3 bases are TGTGCCGAGGGGCCAGGGGCCCTCATCAGGGATGGCTACACCTTC. Translating gives CAEGPGALIRDGYTF.

The J gene is TRBJ1-1, the V gene TRBV6-4, with D maybe TRBD1 (6 bases). This CDR3 spans 15 amino acids. Trimming pared 0 bases from V and 2 bases from J, leaving 10 bases between. CDR1 and CDR2 (germline): MRHNA, SNTAGT. The CDR3 loop reads CASSDSGGRNTEAFF. CDR3 in DNA: TGTGCCAGCAGTGACTCGGGGGGCCGCAACACTGAAGCTTTCTTT.

The rearrangement links TRBV5-4 to TRBJ1-1, with a possible D match to TRBD1 (5 bases). Germline V lookup: CDR1 SGHNT, CDR2 YYREEE (reference sequence). The CDR3 loop spans 14 amino acids. Trimming removed 0 bases at V and 4 bases at J, with 10 bases between. CDR3 nucleotide sequence: TGTGCCAGCAGCTTGGACAGGAGGAGCACTGAAGCTTTCTTT. Residues: CASSLDRRSTEAFF.

The CDR3 nucleotides are TGTGCCACCGGACCGACAGGGGATAAGGACAATGAGCAGTTCTTC. Its protein product is CATGPTGDKDNEQFF. V gene TRBV10-3 combines with J gene TRBJ2-1; TRBD1 agrees at 8 bases. This CDR3 region has 15 residues. With V trimmed by 10 bases and J by 5 bases, 13 bases remained unmatched. Germline V lookup: CDR1 ENHRY, CDR2 SYGVKD.

This sequence joins TRBV19 and TRBJ1-2, with a tentative D call TRBD1 (6 bases). V was pared by 5 bases and J by 0 bases, with 34 bases between. The CDR3 extends over 22 amino acids. The germline V gene encodes CDR1 LNHDA and CDR2 SQIVND (reference sequence). The CDR3 DNA follows: TGTGCCAGTAGTTTTGCGGACAGCCCTGCTAGGCCCTCTTCCCTAACTAACTATGGCTACACCTTC. This translates into CASSFADSPARPSSLTNYGYTF.

The V and J genes are TRBV5-4 and TRBJ1-4; 7 bases fit TRBD1. Per germline, CDR1 SGHNT and CDR2 YYREEE (reference sequence). V trimming: 5 bases; J trimming: 7 bases; junction bases outside the gene matches: 8. The CDR3 is made up of 14 amino acids. The CDR3 loop is CASRGGNDGEKLFF. CDR3 DNA sequence: TGTGCCAGCAGAGGGGGCAACGACGGTGAAAAACTGTTTTTT.

The chain links TRBV7-2 to TRBJ1-1, with D tentatively TRBD1 (6 bases). V shed 1 base and J shed 5 bases, with 11 bases lying between them. The V gene's germline CDR1 is SGHTA and CDR2 FQGNSA. There are 14 residues in the CDR3. Written as DNA, the CDR3 is TGTGCCAGCAGCTTAGAGGGGGGGAGGACTGAAGCTTTCTTT. Translation: CASSLEGGRTEAFF.

The rearrangement uses TRBV7-8 and TRBJ2-3, with TRBD1 matching over 7 bases. This CDR3 has 17 amino acids. V shed 2 bases and J 7 bases; nucleotides not matched to a gene: 15. CDR1 and CDR2 (germline): SGHVS, FQNEAQ. CDR3 in DNA: TGTGCCAGCAGCTTATCATCCCCGAGACAGGGTCAGAATACGCAGTATTTT. Translating gives CASSLSSPRQGQNTQYF.

This rearrangement joins TRBV5-1 to TRBJ1-2, with D perhaps matching TRBD1 (5 bases). The CDR3 runs 17 residues. V lost 1 base and J 8 bases, leaving 24 bases between the germline ends. Germline values: CDR1 SGHRS, CDR2 YFSETQ. For the CDR3, the DNA is TGCGCCAGCAGCTTGAACTGGGATGGAGGGGCCGCAGGGGGCTACACCTTC. Its translation is CASSLNWDGGAAGGYTF.

V gene TRBV25-1 combines with J gene TRBJ1-1; TRBD1 aligns across 9 bases. The CDR3 contains 16 residues. Germline loops: CDR1 MGHDK, CDR2 SYGVNS. The V and J ends lost 7 bases and 3 bases, in that order; junction bases with no gene match: 12. The CDR3 DNA is TGTGCCAGCAATTCTATAGGGACAGGGCTTGACACTGAAGCTTTCTTT. Translated, it gives CASNSIGTGLDTEAFF. Looking up the rest from reference TRBV25-1 and TRBJ1-1 gives the full variable domain: EADIYQTPRYLVIGTGKKITLECSQTMGHDKMYWYQQDPGMELHLIHYSYGVNSTEKGDLSSESTVSRIRTEHFPLTLESARPSHTSQYLCASNSIGTGLDTEAFFGQGTRLTVV.

The rearrangement links TRBV19 to TRBJ1-2; D ambiguous. The length of the CDR3 is 15 residues. V lost 7 bases and J lost 2, with 17 bases in between. Per germline, CDR1 LNHDA and CDR2 SQIVND (reference sequence). In DNA form, the CDR3 reads TGTGCCAGTAAAAGCATTTTCGGCCCCAACTATGGCTACACCTTC. Protein: CASKSIFGPNYGYTF. The variable domain in full, with the rest retrieved from reference TRBV19 and TRBJ1-2, is DGGITQSPKYLFRKEGQNVTLSCEQNLNHDAMYWYRQDPGQGLRLIYYSQIVNDFQKGDIAEGYSVSREKKESFPLTVTSAQKNPTAFYLCASKSIFGPNYGYTFGSGTRLTVV.

The chain uses TRBV7-9 and TRBJ1-1; D may be TRBD1 (5 bases). Trimming removed 6 bases at V and 6 bases at J, with 26 bases between. The CDR3 totals 17 residues. Germline CDR1 SEHNR, CDR2 FQNEAQ (reference sequence). CDR3 sequence reads: CASRKSGASGGYAEAFF. The CDR3, as DNA: TGTGCCAGCAGGAAGAGTGGGGCCAGCGGGGGTTACGCTGAAGCTTTCTTT.

The chain employs TRBV2 and TRBJ2-1; 8 bases fit TRBD2. This CDR3 has 14 amino acids. The V and J ends lost 1 base and 9 bases, in that order; junction bases with no gene match: 5. Per the germline V gene, CDR1 is SNHLY and CDR2 is FYNNEI. CDR3 nucleotide sequence: TGTGCCAGCAGTGAAGTCTTAGCGGGGACTGAGCAGTTCTTC. The encoded protein is CASSEVLAGTEQFF.

This clone is a singleton in its sample. The CDR3 region has the DNA TGTGCCAGCAGTGACCCGAACAGGGTCGCCCATGGCTACACCTTC. It specifies CASSDPNRVAHGYTF. The genes are TRBV25-1 and TRBJ1-2, with a weak D call TRBD1 (6 bases). This CDR3 spans 15 amino acids. In germline, CDR1 is MGHDK, CDR2 SYGVNS. Trimming took off 3 bases at V and 6 bases at J, with 17 bases between the two ends.

This sequence joins TRBV5-1 and TRBJ2-7, with no clear D. From germline, CDR1 is SGHRS and CDR2 YFSETQ. Between the trimmed V and J ends, which lost 0 bases and 2 bases, there was a span of 15 bases. This CDR3 contains 16 residues. DNA of the CDR3: TGCGCCAGCAGCTTGGGGGTAGTAAGCTTAACCTACGAGCAGTACTTC. The encoded protein is CASSLGVVSLTYEQYF.

In DNA, the CDR3 is TGTGCCAGCAGTGAAGTGGGGGTGAATCAGCCCCAGCATTTT. Translated, it gives CASSEVGVNQPQHF. This rearrangement joins TRBV6-1 to TRBJ1-5, with D perhaps matching TRBD1 (5 bases). Germline V lookup: CDR1 MNHNS, CDR2 SASEGT. The CDR3 consists of 14 residues. With 1 base removed from V and 4 bases from J, the gap between germline ends came to 8 bases.